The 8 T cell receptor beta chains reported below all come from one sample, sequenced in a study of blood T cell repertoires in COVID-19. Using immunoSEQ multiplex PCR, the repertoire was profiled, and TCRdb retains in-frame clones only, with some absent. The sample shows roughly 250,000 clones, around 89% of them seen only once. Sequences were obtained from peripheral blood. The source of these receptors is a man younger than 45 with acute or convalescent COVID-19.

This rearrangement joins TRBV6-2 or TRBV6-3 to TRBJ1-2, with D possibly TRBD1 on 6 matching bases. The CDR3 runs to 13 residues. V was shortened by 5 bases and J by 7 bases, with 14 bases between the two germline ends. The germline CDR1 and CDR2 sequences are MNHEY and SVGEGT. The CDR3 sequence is CASSIQGTRGYTF. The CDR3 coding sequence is TGTGCCAGCAGTATACAGGGAACACGTGGCTACACCTTC.

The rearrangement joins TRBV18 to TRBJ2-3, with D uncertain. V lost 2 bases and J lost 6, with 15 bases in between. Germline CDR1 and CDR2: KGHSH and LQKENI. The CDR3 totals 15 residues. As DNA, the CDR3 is TGTGCCAGCTCACCAAAGCACCCCCCCAGGGATACGCAGTATTTT. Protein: CASSPKHPPRDTQYF.

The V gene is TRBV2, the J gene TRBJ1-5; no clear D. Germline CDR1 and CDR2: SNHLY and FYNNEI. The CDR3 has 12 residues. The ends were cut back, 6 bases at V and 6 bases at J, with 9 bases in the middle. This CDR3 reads CASSVIGQPQHF. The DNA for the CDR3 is TGTGCCAGCAGCGTAATCGGTCAGCCCCAGCATTTT. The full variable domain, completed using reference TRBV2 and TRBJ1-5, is EPEVTQTPSHQVTQMGQEVILRCVPISNHLYFYWYRQILGQKVEFLVSFYNNEISEKSEIFDDQFSVERPDGSNFTLKIRSTKLEDSAMYFCASSVIGQPQHFGDGTRLSIL.

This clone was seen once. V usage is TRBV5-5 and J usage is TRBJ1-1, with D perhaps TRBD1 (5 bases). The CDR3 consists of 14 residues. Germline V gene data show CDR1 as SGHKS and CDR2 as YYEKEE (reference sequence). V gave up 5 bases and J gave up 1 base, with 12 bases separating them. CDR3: CASRSHGGNTEAFF. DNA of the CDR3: TGTGCCAGCAGGTCTCACGGGGGGAACACTGAAGCTTTCTTT.

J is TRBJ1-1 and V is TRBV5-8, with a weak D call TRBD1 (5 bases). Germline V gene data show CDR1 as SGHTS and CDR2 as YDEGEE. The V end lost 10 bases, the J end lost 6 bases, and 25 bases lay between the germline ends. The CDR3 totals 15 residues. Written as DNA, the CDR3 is TGTGCCCAATCGCGGGGCCCTGGGACTCTGGCTGAAGCTTTCTTT. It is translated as CAQSRGPGTLAEAFF. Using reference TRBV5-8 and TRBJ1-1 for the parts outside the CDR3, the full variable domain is EAGVTQSPTHLIKTRGQQATLRCSPISGHTSVYWYQQALGLGLQFLLWYDEGEERNRGNFPPRFSGRQFPNYSSELNVNALELEDSALYLCAQSRGPGTLAEAFFGQGTRLTVV.

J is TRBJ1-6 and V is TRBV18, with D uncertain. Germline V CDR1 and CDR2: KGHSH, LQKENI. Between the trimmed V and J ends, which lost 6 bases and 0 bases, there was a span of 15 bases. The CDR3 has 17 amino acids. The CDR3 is CASSPRVPSSYNSPLHF. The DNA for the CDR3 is TGTGCCAGCTCCCCGAGGGTGCCGAGCTCCTATAATTCACCCCTCCACTTT. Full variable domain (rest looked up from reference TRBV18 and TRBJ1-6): NAGVMQNPRHLVRRRGQEARLRCSPMKGHSHVYWYRQLPEEGLKFMVYLQKENIIDESGMPKERFSAEFPKEGPSILRIQQVVRGDSAAYFCASSPRVPSSYNSPLHFGNGTRLTVT.

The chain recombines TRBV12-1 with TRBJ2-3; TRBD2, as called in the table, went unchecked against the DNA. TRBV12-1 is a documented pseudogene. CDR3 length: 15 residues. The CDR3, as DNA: TGTGCCAGCAGCTTTGAGGGGGGGGAGTCGGATACGCAGTATTTT. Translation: CASSFEGGESDTQYF.

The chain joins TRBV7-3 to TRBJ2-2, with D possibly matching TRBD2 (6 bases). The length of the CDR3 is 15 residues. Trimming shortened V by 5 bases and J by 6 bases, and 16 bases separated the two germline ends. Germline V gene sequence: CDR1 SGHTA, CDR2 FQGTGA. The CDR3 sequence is CASSLGGGVAGELFF. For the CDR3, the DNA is TGTGCCAGCAGCCTCGGGGGTGGTGTTGCCGGGGAGCTGTTTTTT.